This section outlines one T cell receptor (beta chain) sequence together with its context. Its antigen is currently not known. No clone much larger than this one lies a single base away; base qualities are absent. This sample stems from a study of cytomegalovirus exposure and HLA in healthy donors (dated 2017 in TCRdb). Study-wide context: According to an earlier analysis of 550 to 700 of the donors, 150 million to 200 million T cells yielded 90 million to 130 million unique TCR beta sequences and approximately 300 Gb of sequence data. Every repertoire in the discovery cohort had been generated on one and the same sequencing platform. Approximately 300 gigabases of sequencing data and roughly 90 million unique TCR sequences were included in an early release covering roughly 600 HLA-typed donors. In an earlier analysis of 587 of the donors, high-throughput TCR beta sequencing was used to judge whether each TCR beta V gene segment behaved as functional or pseudogenic. A later genetic analysis took genome-wide SNP genotypes for about 55% of the 666 donors and used that subset as a discovery cohort. To study patterns of TCR occurrence, a later analysis re-analyzed previously published TCR beta repertoires from hundreds of donors and added high-resolution HLA genotyping. A separate validation cohort of more than 100 different subjects was used in addition to the 666-subject first cohort. High-throughput TCR immunosequencing, statistical association of individual TCRs with disease status, and machine learning were combined to predict cytomegalovirus infection status. The study used immunosequencing to profile the T cell repertoires of approximately 650 subjects and linked those repertoires to cytomegalovirus serostatus. Typing coverage varied by locus: about 620-630 donors for A, B, C, DRB1 and DQB1; approximately 500 for DQA1; approximately 610 for DPA1; roughly 450 for DPB1. The study aimed to test whether cataloging public T cell receptors could reveal signatures of past pathogen exposure. Among around 400 genotyped donors of the cohort, an average of about 240,000 unique TCR beta nucleotide sequences were sequenced per donor, 15% to 20% of them non-productive. HLA typing covered class I and class II loci at four-digit resolution. Donor age, sex, ethnicity and CMV serostatus were compiled alongside the repertoire data. In the later analysis, no new phenotypic data were used to find candidate immune exposures; instead, reliance was placed on TCR beta sequences and their occurrence across donors. Five DR-DQ haplotypes were treated as single units for association and clustering because of strong linkage in the cohort. Among the roughly 370 genotyped donors, approximately 77% belonged to the genetic ancestry cluster associated with self-reported Caucasian donors.

CDR1 MNHEY and CDR2 SMNVEV were looked up in the germline V gene (reference sequence). The CDR3 runs 16 amino acids, cysteine and phenylalanine included. The read is trimmed to its CDR3 DNA, 48 bases read in frame from base 1. Compared with germline, V lacks 5 bases and J lacks 6 bases; bases without a gene match: 11. The method was the immunoSEQ multiplex PCR assay. The multiplex PCR relied on a mix of 60 forward primers for TCR Vbeta segments and 13 reverse primers for TCR Jbeta segments. The CDR3 region of rearranged TCR beta genes was amplified from genomic DNA with a multiplex PCR assay. The Illumina HiSeq System was used to sequence the amplified TCR beta libraries as 87-base-pair reads. On the authors' methods: A later analysis tallied some 79 million unique TCR beta chains across the 610 or so repertoires, and 10 million to 11 million of those chains were shared by two or more donors. Raw reads were error-corrected and collapsed into unique sequences by a nearest-neighbor algorithm in which closely related sequences were merged to remove PCR and sequencing errors. V, D and J gene segments were assigned by aligning CDR3 sequences to IMGT reference sequences. For a sequence to be retained, a match of at least six nucleotides was required to both a V gene segment and a J gene segment. Rearrangements were classified as productive when the CDR3 lacked stop codons and remained in frame with V and J, and all other rearrangements were classified as non-productive. Following IMGT convention, CDR3 was defined as the stretch from the second conserved V-encoded cysteine to the conserved J-encoded phenylalanine. Sequences without an unambiguous match to a single V gene segment were excluded from the earlier analysis of almost 600 of the donors. In an earlier analysis of approximately 560 of the donors, a V segment was called functional when productive rearrangements were above 56.7%, and segregating when the standard deviation between donors exceeded 5%. A statistical classification framework was built for diagnosing cytomegalovirus status from the catalog of TCR beta chain sequences. In a later analysis, V and J genes were assigned by comparing TCR nucleotide sequences against IMGT/GENE-DB human TR gene sequences. A later analysis assigned CDR3 sequences and most-parsimonious VDJ recombination scenarios with the TCRdist pipeline. In a later analysis, every TCR beta chain was defined by the combination of its CDR3 amino acid sequence and its V-gene family, and reads without a unique V-gene family were dropped. As a way to deal with suspected cross-contamination and a sequencing artifact, a later analysis dropped hundreds of nucleotide sequences that were highly shared and had low generation probability. In a later analysis, a clonal expansion index for each public chain was calculated from normalized within-repertoire ranks of inferred template counts. In a later analysis, generation probabilities were computed with a VDJ recombination model fitted to out-of-frame rearrangements, and the resulting probabilities were checked against IGoR. A later analysis scored TCR-TCR, TCR-HLA and TCR-CMV co-occurrence with hypergeometric tests, applying a repertoire-size bias correction to TCR pairs. In a later analysis, false discovery rates were estimated by permuting HLA or CMV assignments 20 times. In a later analysis, co-occurring TCRs were grouped with DBSCAN, and TCRdist sequence similarity was added when clustering was performed within HLA-allele-positive subsets. Repertoires with fewer than 30,000 or more than 120,000 public chains were left out of co-occurrence clustering, as were five repertoires with anomalous nucleotide sharing. TCRdb holds this immuneACCESS table with in-frame rearrangements only. Some clones are missing; in checked studies, unresolved V genes explain under half, and the rest has no known cause. V and J calls and clone size come straight from that table; D and trimming were deduced from the DNA. The sample has about 140,000 clones on record, around four fifths of them singletons. The top ten constitute around 2% of the sample.

The cohort consisted of more than 650 healthy bone marrow donors. At the time of sampling, all cohort members were nominally healthy, though unrecorded immune exposures were likely present. The donor was CMV seronegative and was included in the group of a few hundred seronegative cohort members. Every donor gave a peripheral blood sample, and the peripheral blood mononuclear cells from that sample were used for TCR beta sequencing. The Qiagen DNeasy Blood Extraction Kit was used to extract genomic DNA from the blood cell samples. The study at large found these results: According to a later analysis, most CMV-associated TCR beta chains appeared to be HLA-restricted, and the HLA associations seemed to be driven largely by CMV exposure. A later analysis associated approximately 17,000 TCR beta sequences with specific HLA alleles at a false discovery rate of 0.05. It was suggested by the authors that the approach could potentially be generalized to other disease states and immunological phenotypes. In the study, some 160 TCR beta chains were listed as associated with cytomegalovirus. In vitro tests confirmed that a few of the cytomegalovirus-associated TCR beta chains recognize cytomegalovirus antigens. A later genetic analysis reported fewer N-insertions in productive TCRs among donors in an Asian-associated ancestry cluster than the roughly 650-donor mean. Assigning TCR associations to individual alleles was difficult when HLA alleles, especially DR and DQ, strongly co-occurred. Because counts were too low, about 17 rarely observed V segments, including chromosome 9 orphons, were excluded from the earlier analysis of some 590 of the donors. V-gene and J-gene trimming of TCR beta chains was associated with a missense DCLRE1C variant in a later genetic analysis, and the association was replicated in an independent cohort. Across donors, most TCR sequences were observed very rarely, whereas some public TCRs were present in many individuals. A further reported finding was that TCR beta sequences accurately predicted the HLA-A and HLA-B alleles for most subjects in the first cohort. Several of the top co-occurrence clusters appeared to be linked to parvovirus B19, influenza, CMV and Epstein-Barr virus, according to a later analysis. In a later analysis, HLA-associated TCR beta chains were found to be more clonally expanded and to have lower generation probabilities than equally common non-associated chains. Because HLA typing was missing for some donors at each locus, association tests included only the typed subset. Immune exposure information for the cohort was limited to CMV serostatus. In a later analysis, TCR association rates were found to vary across HLA loci, with the most associated TCRs seen for DRB1 alleles and the fewest for HLA-C alleles. A cluster of highly shared sequence variants was judged likely to be a technical artifact of the sequencing pipeline. In this cohort, only TCR beta chains were sequenced, and detectable features were limited by the absence of alpha or paired-chain data. Correlated functional status among segregating V segments might be attributable to linkage disequilibrium, but an unknown experimental factor could not be ruled out. Sequencing depth was assumed to be roughly uniform across donors in the presence/absence analyses, though that assumption may not hold. In an earlier analysis of some 640 of the donors, most TCR beta V segments were observed in productive rearrangements about 90% or about 30% of the time, broadly matching IMGT annotations. Cytomegalovirus status was reported to be diagnosed by the classifier with high specificity and sensitivity in both the original and validation cohorts. Some IMGT-functional V segments, including TRBV6-2 and TRBV6-3, could not be distinguished by the 87-base-pair reads and were therefore excluded.

Source material: PBMCs. The V gene is TRBV27 and the J gene is TRBJ2-1; the junction holds 9 bases that match TRBD2. The source of this sequence is a young man in good health and CMV-seronegative. The CDR3: CASSPRASGIPNEQFF. Here is the DNA: TGTGCCAGCAGTCCCCGGGCTAGCGGGATCCCCAATGAGCAGTTCTTC.